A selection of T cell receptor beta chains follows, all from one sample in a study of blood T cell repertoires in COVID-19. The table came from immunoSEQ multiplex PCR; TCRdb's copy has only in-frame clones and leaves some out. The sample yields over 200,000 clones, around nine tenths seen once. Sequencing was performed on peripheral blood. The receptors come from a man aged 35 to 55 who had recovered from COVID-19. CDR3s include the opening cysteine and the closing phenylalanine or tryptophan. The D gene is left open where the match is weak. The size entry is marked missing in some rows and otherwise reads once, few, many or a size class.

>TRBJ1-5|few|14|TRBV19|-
TGTGCCAGTAGTATAGCCAGGGTAAATCAGCCCCAGCATTTT
CASSIARVNQPQHF
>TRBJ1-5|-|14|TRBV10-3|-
TGTGCCATCAGTGAGTCAGGGGGAAATTGGCCCCAGCATTTT
CAISESGGNWPQHF
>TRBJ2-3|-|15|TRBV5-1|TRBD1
TGCGCCAGCAGCTCAGGACAGGGAAGACCAGATACGCAGTATTTT
CASSSGQGRPDTQYF
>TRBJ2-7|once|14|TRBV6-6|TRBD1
TGTGCCAGCAGTCTACAGGGGGCGGTCTACGAGCAGTACTTC
CASSLQGAVYEQYF
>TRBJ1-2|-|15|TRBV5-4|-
TGTGCCAGCAGCTTGGATGCGATCAGGGGAAGTGGCTACACCTTC
CASSLDAIRGSGYTF
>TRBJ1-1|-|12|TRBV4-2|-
TGTGCCAGCGCACTGAGGGCCACTGAAGCTTTCTTT
CASALRATEAFF
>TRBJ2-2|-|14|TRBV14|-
TGTGCCAGCAGCCAAGTTGGAGAGGCCGGGGAGCTGTTTTTT
CASSQVGEAGELFF
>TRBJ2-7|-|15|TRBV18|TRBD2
TGTGCCAGCTCCCTGGGACTAGCGGGACATACAGAGCAGTACTTC
CASSLGLAGHTEQYF
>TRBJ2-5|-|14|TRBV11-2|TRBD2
TGTGCCAGCAGCACGGTAGCGGGACAAGAGACCCAGTACTTC
CASSTVAGQETQYF
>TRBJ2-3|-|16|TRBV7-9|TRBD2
TGTGCCAGCAGCTTACTAGCGGGGACCCCCGTGGATACGCAGTATTTT
CASSLLAGTPVDTQYF
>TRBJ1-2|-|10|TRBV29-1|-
TGCAGCGTTGAAGGGCCTGGCTACACCTTC
CSVEGPGYTF
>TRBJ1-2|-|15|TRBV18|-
TGTGCCAGCTCACCCGCGGGGGGGGTAAACTATGGCTACACCTTC
CASSPAGGVNYGYTF
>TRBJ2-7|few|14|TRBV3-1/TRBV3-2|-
TGTGCCAGCAGCCTCGGGTTGGTAGGTTACGAGCAGTACTTC
CASSLGLVGYEQYF
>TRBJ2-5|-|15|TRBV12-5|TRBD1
TGTGCTAGTGGTGGCACAGACAGGGGGCTAGAGACCCAGTACTTC
CASGGTDRGLETQYF
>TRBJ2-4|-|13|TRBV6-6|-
TGTGCCAGCACACGCCCGGGGGAAAACATTCAGTACTTC
CASTRPGENIQYF
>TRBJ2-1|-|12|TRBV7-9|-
TGTGCCAGCAGCTTAGTCGGGAATGAGCAGTTCTTC
CASSLVGNEQFF
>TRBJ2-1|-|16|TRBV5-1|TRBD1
TGCGCCAGCAGCTCCCGACAGGGGAACTCCTACAATGAGCAGTTCTTC
CASSSRQGNSYNEQFF
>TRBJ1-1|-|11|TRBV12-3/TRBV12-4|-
TGTGCCAGCAGCCCCCGGGGGGAAGCTTTCTTT
CASSPRGEAFF
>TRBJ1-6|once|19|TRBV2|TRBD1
TGTGCCAGCACCGAGGGACAGGGGATCTCGAGCTCCTATAATTCACCCCTCCACTTT
CASTEGQGISSSYNSPLHF
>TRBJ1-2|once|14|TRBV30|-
TGTGCCTGGAGTGTTAGGGGGGGTTGGGATGGCTACACCTTC
CAWSVRGGWDGYTF
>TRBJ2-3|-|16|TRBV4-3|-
TGCGCCAGCAGCCCAGATGGAGGCAGTAGCACAGATACGCAGTATTTT
CASSPDGGSSTDTQYF
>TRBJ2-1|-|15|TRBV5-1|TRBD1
TGCGCCAGCAGCTTGGTGGGACAGGGGGTCGATGAGCAGTTCTTC
CASSLVGQGVDEQFF
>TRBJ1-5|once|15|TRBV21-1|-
TGTGCCAGCAGCAAAGAGGGGGCCCCGTGTAGACCCCAGCATTTT
CASSKEGAPCRPQHF
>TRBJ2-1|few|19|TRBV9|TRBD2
TGTGCCAGCAGCGTAGGCTACGCTAGCGGTCCCAGCTCCTACAATGAGCAGTTCTTC
CASSVGYASGPSSYNEQFF
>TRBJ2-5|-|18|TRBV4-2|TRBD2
TGTGCCAGCAGCCAAGATGGGAATAGCGGGGGGCGGGTGGAGACCCAGTACTTC
CASSQDGNSGGRVETQYF
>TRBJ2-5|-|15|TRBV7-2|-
TGTGCCAGCAGCTCACACGGGACAACCCAAGAGACCCAGTACTTC
CASSSHGTTQETQYF
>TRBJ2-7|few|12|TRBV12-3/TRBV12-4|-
TGTGCCAGCAGCCGACCGGGATCGGCTCAGTACTTC
CASSRPGSAQYF
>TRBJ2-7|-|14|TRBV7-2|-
TGTGCCAGCAGCAAGACTAGTGGGGCCTACGAGCAGTACTTC
CASSKTSGAYEQYF
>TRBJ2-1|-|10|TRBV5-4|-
TGTGCCCAGGGTGGAAATGAGCAGTTCTTC
CAQGGNEQFF
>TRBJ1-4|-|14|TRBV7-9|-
TGTGCCAGCAGCTTAGATACACTGCCGGGAAAACTGTTTTTT
CASSLDTLPGKLFF
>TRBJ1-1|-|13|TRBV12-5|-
TGTGCTAGTGGTTTGGTACGGAGGGATGAAGCTTTCTTT
CASGLVRRDEAFF
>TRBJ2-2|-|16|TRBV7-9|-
TGTGCCAGCACCCCTCTCTCAGGGCCGAACACCGGGGAGCTGTTTTTT
CASTPLSGPNTGELFF
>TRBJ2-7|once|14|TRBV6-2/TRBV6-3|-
TGTGCCAGCAGTAAATCCAGACTGGAATACGAGCAGTACTTC
CASSKSRLEYEQYF
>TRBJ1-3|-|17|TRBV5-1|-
TGCGCCAGCAGCCTTACCGCGGACATGAGCTCTGGAAACACCATATATTTT
CASSLTADMSSGNTIYF
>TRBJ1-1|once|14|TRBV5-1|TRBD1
TGCGCCAGCAGCGACCTGACAGGGCGTACTGAAGCTTTCTTT
CASSDLTGRTEAFF
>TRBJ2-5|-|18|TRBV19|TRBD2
TGTGCCAGTAGTATGAGCGGGACTAGCGGGGGGCGGGTGGAGACCCAGTACTTC
CASSMSGTSGGRVETQYF
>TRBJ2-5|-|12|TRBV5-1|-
TGCGCCAGCAGCTTAACACAAGAGACCCAGTACTTC
CASSLTQETQYF
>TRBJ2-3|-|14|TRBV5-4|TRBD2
TGTGCCAGCAGCCAAACTAGCGGTCATAATACGCAGTATTTT
CASSQTSGHNTQYF
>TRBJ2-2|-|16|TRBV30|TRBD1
TGTGCCTGGAGTGTACAATACAGGGGATTCGCCGGGGAGCTGTTTTTT
CAWSVQYRGFAGELFF